These 27 T cell receptor beta chains originate from one sample sequenced in a study of human T cells and chemical hapten exposure. TCRdb re-called the RACE reads through MiXCR, storing one row per CDR3 protein. The sample lists approximately 92,000 distinct CDR3 sequences, over 10% seen once, with more than 3% in the top ten. Time point noted: patch test 2, 6 weeks after DPC sensitization. This sample's treatment: therapeutic diphenylcyclopropenone sensitization with weekly scalp DPC. This sample comprised whole blood, obtained in connection with sensitization to the hapten diphenylcyclopropenone (DPC). All receptors come from a woman between 40 and 50 years old with alopecia areata. Some clones in this sample may be carry-over from other donors' samples.

This clonotype was seen at least ten times. The V and J genes are TRBV7-2 and TRBJ2-7; the match to TRBD1 covers 9 bases. V trimming: 3 bases; J trimming: 3 bases; junction bases outside the gene matches: 3. Germline V gives CDR1 SGHTA, CDR2 FQGNSA. The length of the CDR3 is 14 residues. The CDR3: CASSFLGQGYEQYF. CDR3 DNA sequence: TGTGCCAGCAGCTTCTTGGGACAGGGCTACGAGCAGTACTTC.

This clonotype was counted at least ten times. This chain uses TRBV14 with TRBJ2-7; D may correspond to TRBD1 or TRBD2 (5 bases each). Trimming removed 5 bases from V and 0 bases from J, with 8 bases in between. Germline V gene sequence: CDR1 SGHDN, CDR2 FVKESK. CDR3 length: 13 residues. CDR3 amino acids: CASSSGGSYEQYF. CDR3 nucleotides: TGTGCCAGCAGCTCTGGGGGCTCCTACGAGCAGTACTTC.

The chain has TRBV4-2 and TRBJ2-5; TRBD1 aligns across 9 bases. The junction had 7 bases not matched to a gene; V was cut back by 3 bases and J by 2 bases. Germline-derived CDR1 and CDR2 are LGHNA and YNFKEQ. CDR3 size: 16 residues. The CDR3 sequence: CASSQEGGQGQETQYF. Written as DNA, the CDR3 is TGTGCCAGCAGCCAGGAGGGCGGACAGGGGCAAGAGACCCAGTACTTC.

This clonotype was counted between two and nine times. The chain recombines TRBV3-1 with TRBJ2-7, with D possibly being TRBD2 (6 bases). Trimming left V 1 base short and J 7 bases short, with 20 bases between. Germline V lookup: CDR1 LGHDT, CDR2 YNNKEL (reference sequence). This CDR3 region has 16 residues. The CDR3 DNA is TGTGCCAGCAGCCAAGTTAAACCCTCGGGGGAGAAAGAGCAGTACTTC. Protein: CASSQVKPSGEKEQYF.

Ten or more counts support this clonotype. The chain recombines TRBV10-3 with TRBJ1-4; D is unclear. The V end was cut by 2 bases, the J end by 0 bases, with 4 bases between. This CDR3 contains 14 residues. Germline CDR1 reads ENHRY; CDR2 reads SYGVKD. CDR3 in amino acids: CAISEGATNEKLFF. The CDR3 DNA sequence: TGTGCCATCAGTGAGGGGGCAACTAATGAAAAACTGTTTTTT.

This clonotype was counted only a few times. The chain recombines TRBV11-2 with TRBJ1-1; TRBD1 agrees at 9 bases. CDR1 is SGHAT, CDR2 FQNNGV, per germline. J was trimmed by 5 bases and V by 3 bases; bases with no gene match: 7. This CDR3 comprises 15 residues. CDR3 amino acids: CASSLTGGIGTEAFF. CDR3 in DNA: TGTGCCAGCAGCTTGACAGGGGGAATAGGGACTGAAGCTTTCTTT. Filled out from reference TRBV11-2 and TRBJ1-1, the complete variable domain reads EAGVAQSPRYKIIEKRQSVAFWCNPISGHATLYWYQQILGQGPKLLIQFQNNGVVDDSQLPKDRFSAERLKGVDSTLKIQPAKLEDSAVYLCASSLTGGIGTEAFFGQGTRLTVV.

This clonotype was seen ten or more times. This chain connects TRBV2 to TRBJ2-7; D is undetermined. Germline values: CDR1 SNHLY, CDR2 FYNNEI. Trimming removed 8 bases at V and 2 bases at J, with 13 bases between. The CDR3 is 13 residues long. CDR3: CASGRQDTYEQYF. CDR3 DNA sequence: TGTGCCAGCGGGCGGCAAGACACCTACGAGCAGTACTTC. Variable domain in full (rest from reference TRBV2 and TRBJ2-7): EPEVTQTPSHQVTQMGQEVILRCVPISNHLYFYWYRQILGQKVEFLVSFYNNEISEKSEIFDDQFSVERPDGSNFTLKIRSTKLEDSAMYFCASGRQDTYEQYFGPGTRLTVT.

The sample holds many counts of this clonotype. The V call is TRBV29-1, the J call TRBJ1-5; TRBD1 matches at 11 bases. V dropped 7 bases and J dropped 4; count of bases not matched to a gene: 6. Germline V gives CDR1 SQVTM, CDR2 ANQGSEA. The CDR3 totals 14 residues. The CDR3 DNA follows: TGCAGCGCCAGGACAGGGGGCGGGAATCAGCCCCAGCATTTT. Translating it yields CSARTGGGNQPQHF.

The gene calls are TRBV20-1 and TRBJ1-6; the match to TRBD1 covers 10 bases. After removal of 3 bases from V and 6 bases from J, the junction contained 5 bases not matched to a gene. Germline V gene lookup returns CDR1 DFQATT and CDR2 SNEGSKA (reference sequence). This CDR3 is built from 15 residues. The CDR3 region has the DNA TGCAGTGCTAGTGCCGGACAGGGGGTTAATTCACCCCTCCACTTT. Translated, it gives CSASAGQGVNSPLHF.

In this sample, this clonotype turned up a few times. V gene TRBV5-1 combines with J gene TRBJ1-6; TRBD1 matches 9 bases. This CDR3 spans 16 amino acids. Germline V gives CDR1 SGHRS, CDR2 YFSETQ. V trimming: 3 bases; J trimming: 7 bases; junction bases outside the gene matches: 8. The CDR3 DNA reads as TGCGCCAGCAGCTCGGACGCCGGGACAGGGAATTCACCCCTCCACTTT. Translated: CASSSDAGTGNSPLHF.

This clonotype was counted at least ten times. The gene calls are TRBV10-3 and TRBJ2-7; the D is unclear. The CDR3 consists of 15 residues. Germline V gene data show CDR1 as ENHRY and CDR2 as SYGVKD. Trimming took off 5 bases at V and 0 bases at J, with 14 bases between the two ends. Written as DNA, the CDR3 is TGTGCCATCAGTCCCATGCCTCCGAGCTCCTACGAGCAGTACTTC. This gives the protein CAISPMPPSSYEQYF.

In the case of this clonotype: A much larger clone is a single base away; this may be a read error. This chain joins TRBV14 and TRBJ2-3, with 7 bases fitting TRBD2. The CDR3 is 17 residues long. The V gene's germline CDR1 is SGHDN and CDR2 FVKESK. The CDR3 coding sequence is TGTGTCAGCAGCCAAAGACTAGCTAGTCCGGGCACAGATACGCAGTATTTT. Translation gives CVSSQRLASPGTDTQYF.

The table lists this clonotype with many counts. The rearrangement links TRBV28 to TRBJ2-7; the match to TRBD1 covers 11 bases. Germline CDR1 is MDHEN and CDR2 is SYDVKM. This CDR3 has 15 amino acids. The trim removed 5 bases at V and 1 base at J, leaving 4 bases unmatched. CDR3 protein: CASSRTGGLSYEQYF. DNA for the CDR3: TGTGCCAGCAGTCGGACAGGGGGCTTGTCCTACGAGCAGTACTTC.

This clonotype was counted many times. The chain carries TRBV7-2 and TRBJ1-1, with D possibly TRBD1 on 6 matching bases. This CDR3 contains 14 residues. Germline V gene lookup returns CDR1 SGHTA and CDR2 FQGNSA. Between the trimmed V and J ends, which lost 6 bases and 6 bases, there was a span of 17 bases. The CDR3 region is CASRSPQGRAEAFF. CDR3 nucleotides: TGTGCCAGCAGGTCCCCACAGGGAAGAGCTGAAGCTTTCTTT.

Comments on this clonotype: This may stem from a read error, because a much larger clone lies one nucleotide away. The genes are TRBV28 and TRBJ2-5; perhaps TRBD1 as D (5 bases). The germline CDR1 and CDR2 sequences are MDHEN and SYDVKM. The CDR3 is 17 residues long. The DNA for the CDR3 is TGTGCCGGCAGCGCACTTAGGGGCCGCGCCGGGCAAGAGACCCAGTACTTC. Protein: CAGSALRGRAGQETQYF.

The chain recombines TRBV4-3 with TRBJ2-3; D gene unclear. Trimming pared 3 bases from V and 2 bases from J, leaving 9 bases between. Looked up from germline, CDR1 is LGHNA and CDR2 is YSLEER. The CDR3 contains 14 residues. The CDR3 region is CASSQRRLTDTQYF. Here the CDR3 DNA reads TGCGCCAGCAGCCAGCGGCGACTCACAGATACGCAGTATTTT.

This clonotype was seen many times. This chain links TRBV5-1 with TRBJ2-3, with TRBD1 matching 7 bases. Looked up from germline, CDR1 is SGHRS and CDR2 is YFSETQ. The V segment lost 3 bases and the J segment 9 bases; nucleotides outside the gene matches: 10. The CDR3 contains 14 residues. CDR3 amino acids: CASSSGTVGITQYF. The CDR3 DNA sequence: TGCGCCAGCAGCTCCGGGACAGTAGGAATCACGCAGTATTTT.

This clonotype was found a few times. This rearrangement joins TRBV7-9 to TRBJ2-2; TRBD2 matches 13 bases. The CDR3 sequence is 16 residues long. V shed 5 bases, J shed 2 bases, and the junction held 2 bases outside the gene matches. In germline, CDR1 is SEHNR, CDR2 FQNEAQ (reference sequence). The CDR3 coding sequence is TGTGCCAGCAGCAAGGGACTAGCGGGAAACACCGGGGAGCTGTTTTTT. It specifies CASSKGLAGNTGELFF.

This chain's CDR3 is CASSTQTRRAQETQYF. CDR3 DNA sequence: TGTGCCAGCAGTACCCAGACTAGGAGAGCACAAGAGACCCAGTACTTC. The V gene is TRBV28, the J gene TRBJ2-5; maybe TRBD2 (6 bases). V lost 5 bases and J lost 2, with 18 bases in between. The CDR3 covers 16 residues. Germline CDR1 MDHEN, CDR2 SYDVKM.

This chain joins TRBV4-3 and TRBJ1-1; D might be TRBD1 (5 bases). V lost 4 bases and J 8 bases, leaving 14 bases between the germline ends. From germline, CDR1 is LGHNA and CDR2 YSLEER. The CDR3 has 13 amino acids. The CDR3 DNA sequence: TGCGCCAGCAGCCCACGGGGCCTCGGAGAAGCTTTCTTT. Translated, it gives CASSPRGLGEAFF.

The chain recombines TRBV6-5 with TRBJ2-3; perhaps D is TRBD1 or TRBD2 (5 bases each). The CDR3 has 11 residues. Germline V gives CDR1 MNHEY, CDR2 SVGAGI. V lost 6 bases to trimming and J lost 5 bases, with 6 bases between them. CDR3 residues: CASRGEDTQYF. Written as DNA, the CDR3 is TGTGCCAGCAGGGGGGAAGATACGCAGTATTTT.

The sample holds a few counts of this clonotype. This chain joins TRBV6-5 and TRBJ2-2; 9 bases are shared with TRBD1. CDR1 MNHEY and CDR2 SVGAGI come from the germline V gene. The CDR3 length is 16 residues. The junction had 5 bases not matched to a gene; V was cut back by 2 bases and J by 4 bases. CDR3 in DNA: TGTGCCAGCAGTTACGGGACAGGGACGATCACCGGGGAGCTGTTTTTT. The encoded protein is CASSYGTGTITGELFF.

This clonotype showed up just a few times. V usage is TRBV12-3 or TRBV12-4 and J usage is TRBJ2-1; 10 bases map to TRBD1. This CDR3 is built from 15 residues. V lost 2 bases to trimming and J lost 6 bases; unmatched junction nucleotides: 4. CDR3 sequence (DNA): TGTGCCAGCAGTTTAAGGACAGGGGGGATCAATGAGCAGTTCTTC. This gives the protein CASSLRTGGINEQFF.

This chain connects TRBV7-9 to TRBJ1-2; 7 bases map to TRBD1. J was trimmed by 4 bases and V by 4 bases; bases with no gene match: 15. CDR1 is SEHNR, CDR2 FQNEAQ, per germline (reference sequence). The length of the CDR3 is 17 residues. The CDR3 DNA reads as TGTGCCAGCAGCTCCAATATCGGGGGGGACAGCCGCTATGGCTACACCTTC. Protein sequence: CASSSNIGGDSRYGYTF.

This clonotype was counted between two and nine times. J is TRBJ2-7 and V is TRBV29-1; 15 bases match TRBD2. Germline V gives CDR1 SQVTM, CDR2 ANQGSEA. The CDR3 runs to 18 residues. Trimming at V came to 6 bases and at J to 3 bases, leaving 15 bases not matched to a gene. CDR3 region: CSVGPLPGLAGGHYEQYF. The DNA of the CDR3 is TGCAGCGTAGGACCCTTGCCGGGACTAGCGGGAGGCCACTACGAGCAGTACTTC.

The chain carries TRBV19 and TRBJ2-4, with a weak D call TRBD2 (5 bases). Trimming took off 6 bases at V and 3 bases at J, with 15 bases between the two ends. The CDR3 runs to 15 residues. Germline V gene data show CDR1 as LNHDA and CDR2 as SQIVND (reference sequence). The CDR3 coding sequence is TGTGCCAGTAGGCCGGACTCCCCGCTCAAAAACATTCAGTACTTC. Protein sequence: CASRPDSPLKNIQYF.

The table lists this clonotype with many counts. The rearrangement joins TRBV24-1 to TRBJ1-1, with 8 bases matching TRBD1. Germline V CDR1 and CDR2: KGHDR, SFDVKD. J was trimmed by 4 bases and V by 10 bases; bases with no gene match: 10. This CDR3 has 14 amino acids. The CDR3 region is CATSSGQGSTEAFF. The CDR3 coding sequence is TGTGCCACATCCTCCGGACAGGGTAGCACTGAAGCTTTCTTT.